This T cell receptor (beta chain) was found in a study of human T cells and chemical hapten exposure. Time point described: patch test 1, 2 weeks after DPC sensitization. As to treatment: therapeutic diphenylcyclopropenone sensitization with weekly scalp DPC. Unfractionated whole blood yielded the extracted total RNA. With respect to this clonotype: Its antigen is still unknown.

In TCRdb, the RACE reads were re-called with MiXCR into one record per CDR3 protein. The sample lists roughly 120,000 distinct CDR3 sequences; roughly an eighth were seen once. The J segment lost 8 bases and the V segment lost 2 bases, leaving 8 bases of the junction unmatched. Germline CDR1 SQVTM, CDR2 ANQGSEA. The CDR3 is 15 residues long. Study-level results: Donor immune responses may differ from healthy people's, since all donors had alopecia. The study found expanded TCRs formed significantly more large CDR3 similarity clusters than controls.

The specimen was whole blood, collected in connection with sensitization to the hapten diphenylcyclopropenone (DPC). This TCR came from a man younger than 35 with alopecia areata. Some clones in this sample may be carry-over from other donors' samples. The chain has TRBV29-1 and TRBJ2-1; 11 bases line up with TRBD2. The CDR3 reads CSVERLAGGVDEQFF. CDR3 in DNA: TGCAGCGTTGAACGTCTAGCGGGGGGAGTTGATGAGCAGTTCTTC.